The sequence of this T cell receptor beta chain was determined in a study of T cell clones after liver transplantation. Study-wide background: In this trial, immunosuppression withdrawal was attempted within 2 years of liver transplant. Timepoints were pre-transplant, pre-withdrawal, and after withdrawal was completed or failed.

Repertoires were generated with immunoSEQ multiplex PCR, while TCRdb's copy carries only in-frame clones and drops some. Counted here are roughly 120,000 clones, about nine tenths occurring once; the ten biggest clones make up more than 0.8%. The germline V gene has CDR1 LNHNV and CDR2 YYDKDF (reference sequence). CDR3 size: 14 residues. Between the trimmed V and J ends, which lost 1 base and 3 bases, there was a span of 9 bases. This TCR derives from a human patient who received a liver transplant. Some T cells could come from the graft donor. This rearrangement joins TRBV15 to TRBJ1-1; D is unresolved. Sequencing used CD4+ T cells from blood, obtained 12 months after liver transplant. Here the CDR3 reads CATSRAREDTEAFF. The CDR3 nucleotides read TGTGCCACCAGCAGAGCCCGGGAGGACACTGAAGCTTTCTTT.